The 18 T cell receptor beta chains reported below all come from one sample, sequenced in a study of blood T cell repertoires in COVID-19. The method was immunoSEQ multiplex PCR; TCRdb's version includes in-frame clones alone and lacks a portion of them. The data contain tens of thousands of clones, 75% to 90% of them singletons. Material for sequencing was peripheral blood. The receptors were gathered from a man in his sixties with active COVID-19.

The gene calls are TRBV15 and TRBJ1-2; possible D gene TRBD1, 5 bases. Trimming removed 3 bases at V and 7 bases at J, with 15 bases between. Germline V gene data show CDR1 as LNHNV and CDR2 as YYDKDF (reference sequence). CDR3 size: 14 residues. The CDR3 DNA is TGTGCCACCAGCAGGGTCGACAGTTCTTTTGGCTACACCTTC. Its translation is CATSRVDSSFGYTF.

The chain has TRBV7-2 and TRBJ2-7, with TRBD2 matching over 7 bases. Germline-derived CDR1 and CDR2 are SGHTA and FQGNSA. J was trimmed by 0 bases and V by 7 bases; bases with no gene match: 6. The length of the CDR3 is 14 residues. The DNA for the CDR3 is TGTGCCAGCACCCGGGGACTAAGCTCCTACGAGCAGTACTTC. Its protein product is CASTRGLSSYEQYF.

The rearrangement uses TRBV7-2 and TRBJ2-1, with 9 positions matching TRBD2. The CDR3 is made up of 13 amino acids. V shed 5 bases, J shed 7 bases, and the junction held 3 bases outside the gene matches. CDR1 is SGHTA and CDR2 is FQGNSA in the germline V gene. The CDR3 DNA is TGTGCCAGCAGCGGACTAGCGAAGAATGAGCAGTTCTTC. Protein product: CASSGLAKNEQFF.

This clone was seen a few times. This sequence joins TRBV28 and TRBJ1-3; 9 bases match TRBD1. The CDR3 length is 15 residues. The V gene's germline CDR1 is MDHEN and CDR2 SYDVKM. V was clipped by 5 bases and J by 2 bases; unmatched bases: 4. CDR3 protein: CASSVQGATGNTIYF. In nucleotides, the CDR3 is TGTGCCAGCAGTGTACAGGGGGCGACTGGAAACACCATATATTTT. The variable domain in full, with the rest retrieved from reference TRBV28 and TRBJ1-3, is DVKVTQSSRYLVKRTGEKVFLECVQDMDHENMFWYRQDPGLGLRLIYFSYDVKMKEKGDIPEGYSVSREKKERFSLILESASTNQTSMYLCASSVQGATGNTIYFGEGSWLTVV.

The chain employs TRBV7-2 and TRBJ2-2, with D possibly being TRBD1 (6 bases). CDR3 length: 16 residues. Germline V gene lookup returns CDR1 SGHTA and CDR2 FQGNSA. V lost 2 bases, J lost 4 bases, and 14 bases lay in between. The CDR3 protein is CASSLIWTAFTGELFF. Written as DNA, the CDR3 is TGTGCCAGCAGCTTAATCTGGACAGCCTTCACCGGGGAGCTGTTTTTT.

V gene TRBV7-9 combines with J gene TRBJ1-2; D unresolved. This CDR3 is 13 amino acids long. The V and J ends lost 5 bases and 4 bases respectively, with 11 bases between them. Germline V gene sequence: CDR1 SEHNR, CDR2 FQNEAQ (reference sequence). The CDR3 here is CASSPDSLYGYTF. The CDR3 DNA reads TGTGCCAGCAGCCCCGACTCCCTCTATGGCTACACCTTC.

CDR3 DNA sequence: TGTGCCAGCAGCTTATACCCTAGCGGGACCTACGAGCAGTACTTC. It translates to CASSLYPSGTYEQYF. This chain connects TRBV7-2 to TRBJ2-7, with 9 nucleotides matching TRBD2. Germline V gene lookup returns CDR1 SGHTA and CDR2 FQGNSA. Trimming cost V 2 bases and J 2 bases; bases outside gene matches: 4. The CDR3 spans 15 residues. Based on the CDR3 plus reference TRBV7-2 and TRBJ2-7, the full variable domain is GAGVSQSPSNKVTEKGKDVELRCDPISGHTALYWYRQSLGQGLEFLIYFQGNSAPDKSGLPSDRFSAERTGGSVSTLTIQRTQQEDSAVYLCASSLYPSGTYEQYFGPGTRLTVT.

The chain has TRBV19 and TRBJ2-1, with D possibly being TRBD1 (6 bases). V was clipped by 3 bases and J by 0 bases, with 18 bases between them. CDR1 and CDR2 from the germline V gene are LNHDA and SQIVND (reference sequence). The CDR3 contains 18 residues. The CDR3 region is CASSIRSDSLASYNEQFF. In nucleotides, the CDR3 is TGTGCCAGTAGTATCCGATCGGACAGCCTTGCCTCCTACAATGAGCAGTTCTTC.

This rearrangement joins TRBV10-3 to TRBJ2-3; 7 bases align to TRBD2. This CDR3 is 14 amino acids long. Germline loops: CDR1 ENHRY, CDR2 SYGVKD. With 6 bases clipped from V and 0 bases from J, the junction kept 3 bases outside the gene matches. CDR3 nucleotides: TGTGCCATCAGGAGCGGGACTAGCACAGATACGCAGTATTTT. Translated, it gives CAIRSGTSTDTQYF.

The V and J genes are TRBV19 and TRBJ1-3, with D unresolved. V lost 3 bases to trimming and J lost 6 bases, with 6 bases between them. From germline, CDR1 is LNHDA and CDR2 SQIVND (reference sequence). The CDR3 runs to 12 residues. The CDR3 DNA follows: TGTGCCAGTAGTATCGGTGAAAACACCATATATTTT. As protein: CASSIGENTIYF.

J is TRBJ2-7 and V is TRBV9, with 15 bases fitting TRBD2. V shed 3 bases, J shed 6 bases, and the junction held 10 bases outside the gene matches. This CDR3 comprises 17 residues. Germline V gene data show CDR1 as SGDLS and CDR2 as YYNGEE. CDR3 DNA sequence: TGTGCCAGCAGCGCCCCCGGGACTAGCGGGAGGTTATCCGAGCAGTACTTC. Protein: CASSAPGTSGRLSEQYF.

The chain combines TRBV7-9 with TRBJ1-4; 8 bases align to TRBD1. Germline V gene sequence: CDR1 SEHNR, CDR2 FQNEAQ (reference sequence). CDR3 length: 15 amino acids. V shed 4 bases, J shed 4 bases, and the junction held 5 bases outside the gene matches. The DNA for the CDR3 is TGTGCCAGCAGCTCTAAGGGACAGGTTAATGAAAAACTGTTTTTT. This gives the protein CASSSKGQVNEKLFF.

This chain joins TRBV5-3 and TRBJ2-7; perhaps TRBD1 as D (6 bases). TRBV5-3 qualifies as an ORF whose function is uncertain. Trimming stripped 4 bases from V and 3 bases from J, with 20 bases between. CDR3 size: 16 residues. The CDR3 reads CARSLTARDTLYEQYF. DNA for the CDR3: TGTGCCAGAAGCCTAACTGCCCGGGACACCCTCTACGAGCAGTACTTC.

In this sample, this clone turned up once. The chain has TRBV30 and TRBJ2-1; a weak D match, TRBD2 (5 bases). CDR1 is GTSNPN, CDR2 SVGIG, per germline (reference sequence). The V gene lost 0 bases and the J gene lost 8 bases, with 26 bases spanning the gap. The CDR3 spans 18 residues. The CDR3 nucleotides are TGTGCCTGGAGTGTAAATTATCGTCGGACCCTAGCTTGCGATGAGCAGTTCTTC. The encoded protein is CAWSVNYRRTLACDEQFF.

The genes are TRBV24-1 and TRBJ1-1; D possibly corresponds to TRBD1 (6 bases). The V and J ends lost 11 bases and 3 bases respectively, with 18 bases between them. This CDR3 region has 14 residues. CDR1 and CDR2 from the germline V gene are KGHDR and SFDVKD. In DNA form, the CDR3 reads TGTGCCATCAGCCAGGGGCAGGGAGACACTGAAGCTTTCTTT. Translating gives CAISQGQGDTEAFF.

The rearrangement links TRBV10-3 to TRBJ1-1, with a tentative D call TRBD1 (5 bases). Germline CDR1 and CDR2: ENHRY and SYGVKD. This CDR3 region has 13 residues. V lost 8 bases, J lost 3 bases, and 13 bases lay in between. The CDR3 nucleotides are TGTGCCATCCAGCTTCGGGGGGACACTGAAGCTTTCTTT. Its protein is CAIQLRGDTEAFF.

This clone was recorded once. The chain recombines TRBV5-6 with TRBJ2-7; D may be TRBD1 (6 bases). Trimming pared 7 bases from V and 1 base from J, leaving 12 bases between. The length of the CDR3 is 13 residues. The V gene's germline CDR1 is SGHDT and CDR2 YYEEEE. CDR3 sequence (DNA): TGTGCCAGCCTAGGACAGACTTCCTACGAGCAGTACTTC. Translating gives CASLGQTSYEQYF.

CDR3 in DNA: TGTGCCACCACCAGGGGAGAGATTAACTATGGCTACACCTTC. As protein: CATTRGEINYGYTF. The chain links TRBV2 to TRBJ1-2; tentatively, D is TRBD1 (6 bases). Looked up from germline, CDR1 is SNHLY and CDR2 is FYNNEI. CDR3 size: 14 residues. Trimming shortened V by 10 bases and J by 1 base, and 16 bases separated the two germline ends.